This T cell receptor beta chain was identified in a study of blood T cell repertoires in COVID-19. Study-level information: In each case, the material was cDNA or gDNA derived from T cells, B-cell-depleted T cells, or PBMCs.

The table lists this clone with a few counts. Data came from immunoSEQ multiplex PCR; TCRdb stores just in-frame clones and leaves some out. The sample contains under 70,000 clones, approximately 80% of which appear only once. Sequencing was done on a sample of peripheral blood. This receptor was identified in a woman over 75 with active or convalescent COVID-19.

The CDR3 nucleotides are TGTGCCAGTAGTGCGTCTAGGTTCTATGAGCAGTTCTTC. Protein product: CASSASRFYEQFF. This chain joins TRBV19 and TRBJ2-1; D is ambiguous. The germline V gene encodes CDR1 LNHDA and CDR2 SQIVND (reference sequence). The V gene lost 5 bases and the J gene lost 8 bases, with 13 bases spanning the gap. This CDR3 is 13 amino acids long.